The 15 T cell receptor beta chains presented below share a single source sample, sequenced in a study of T cell responses to AZD1222 COVID-19 vaccine. Repertoires were generated with immunoSEQ multiplex PCR, while TCRdb's copy carries only in-frame clones and drops some. Here the sample spans approximately 140,000 clones, 90% being singletons. The sequencing used peripheral blood, collected 28 days after the second AZD1222 dose. These receptors were taken from an adult who received the AZD1222 COVID-19 vaccine.

This chain joins TRBV7-9 and TRBJ2-2, with TRBD1 identical over 8 bases. Per germline, CDR1 SEHNR and CDR2 FQNEAQ (reference sequence). V was pared by 4 bases and J by 5 bases, with 6 bases of the junction left unmatched. This CDR3 comprises 15 residues. The CDR3 reads CASSSRTGQTGELFF. The CDR3 DNA is TGTGCCAGCAGCTCTAGGACAGGGCAAACCGGGGAGCTGTTTTTT. The entire variable domain, with the rest obtained from reference TRBV7-9 and TRBJ2-2, is as follows: DTGVSQNPRHKITKRGQNVTFRCDPISEHNRLYWYRQTLGQGPEFLTYFQNEAQLEKSRLLSDRFSAERPKGSFSTLEIQRTEQGDSAMYLCASSSRTGQTGELFFGEGSRLTVL.

The chain uses TRBV7-8 and TRBJ1-2; 7 nucleotides match TRBD1. Germline CDR1 is SGHVS and CDR2 is FQNEAQ. Trimming removed 1 base from V and 5 bases from J; junction bases left unmatched: 7. The CDR3 loop spans 15 amino acids. The CDR3 region is CASSLESGQIYGYTF. In DNA, the CDR3 is TGTGCCAGCAGCTTAGAATCGGGACAGATATATGGCTACACCTTC.

This clone was observed once. The CDR3 sequence: CASSAPLALKNIQYF. Here the CDR3 DNA reads TGTGCCAGCAGCGCCCCACTAGCGCTTAAAAACATTCAGTACTTC. The chain couples TRBV2 to TRBJ2-4; TRBD2 matches 7 bases. Germline V lookup: CDR1 SNHLY, CDR2 FYNNEI. The CDR3 has 15 residues. J lost 4 bases, V lost 6 bases, and 9 bases had no gene match. Based on the CDR3 plus reference TRBV2 and TRBJ2-4, the full variable domain is EPEVTQTPSHQVTQMGQEVILRCVPISNHLYFYWYRQILGQKVEFLVSFYNNEISEKSEIFDDQFSVERPDGSNFTLKIRSTKLEDSAMYFCASSAPLALKNIQYFGAGTRLSVL.

The V call is TRBV3-1 (or the pseudogene TRBV3-2), the J call TRBJ2-3; TRBD1 matches at 9 bases. With V trimmed by 1 base and J by 2 bases, 7 bases remained unmatched. The CDR3 loop spans 17 amino acids. CDR1 is LGHDT and CDR2 is YNNKEL in the germline V gene (reference sequence). The CDR3 sequence is CASSQGGTGIVTDTQYF. The CDR3 DNA sequence: TGTGCCAGCAGCCAAGGGGGGACAGGGATCGTCACAGATACGCAGTATTTT.

The chain carries TRBV2 and TRBJ2-3; TRBD2 matches 7 bases. Trimming took 3 bases from V and 7 from J; bases not matched to a gene: 10. CDR3 length equals 15 residues. CDR1 is SNHLY and CDR2 is FYNNEI in the germline V gene. In DNA, the CDR3 is TGTGCCAGCAGTGACCAAGCGGGGAGGGCAAATACGCAGTATTTT. Its protein product is CASSDQAGRANTQYF. Full variable domain (rest looked up from reference TRBV2 and TRBJ2-3): EPEVTQTPSHQVTQMGQEVILRCVPISNHLYFYWYRQILGQKVEFLVSFYNNEISEKSEIFDDQFSVERPDGSNFTLKIRSTKLEDSAMYFCASSDQAGRANTQYFGPGTRLTVL.

The chain carries TRBV6-5 and TRBJ2-2; weak D call: TRBD1 (5 bases). The germline V gene encodes CDR1 MNHEY and CDR2 SVGAGI. CDR3 length equals 14 residues. The V and J ends lost 6 bases and 1 base respectively, with 9 bases between them. The CDR3 reads CASSPDRNTGELFF. DNA for the CDR3: TGTGCCAGCAGCCCAGACAGGAACACCGGGGAGCTGTTTTTT.

This clone has a single count. V usage is TRBV18 and J usage is TRBJ2-1; unclear D gene. The CDR3 is 17 amino acids. Germline V CDR1 and CDR2: KGHSH, LQKENI. The V end was cut by 3 bases, the J end by 4 bases, with 19 bases between. In DNA form, the CDR3 reads TGTGCCAGCTCACCGATTAAACCGGGTGCGCGGTACAATGAGCAGTTCTTC. It specifies CASSPIKPGARYNEQFF.

The chain recombines TRBV5-1 with TRBJ1-1; no reliable D call. The ends were cut back, 1 base at V and 7 bases at J, with 11 bases in the middle. The CDR3 has 13 residues. Germline CDR1 reads SGHRS; CDR2 reads YFSETQ. The CDR3 coding sequence is TGCGCCAGCAGCTTGTCCCATGGCCATGAAGCTTTCTTT. This translates into CASSLSHGHEAFF.

The V and J genes are TRBV20-1 and TRBJ2-3; D may be TRBD1 (5 bases). CDR3 length: 14 residues. V was trimmed by 3 bases and J by 0 bases, leaving 10 bases between them. Germline V gene data show CDR1 as DFQATT and CDR2 as SNEGSKA (reference sequence). This CDR3 reads CSASGATSTDTQYF. CDR3 sequence (DNA): TGCAGTGCTAGTGGGGCGACTAGCACAGATACGCAGTATTTT.

As concerns this clone: The DNA is omitted, as the CDR3 cannot be located on it reliably, and the CDR3 follows TCRdb's listing. The chain recombines TRBV10-1 with TRBJ1-5; TRBD1, the table's D call, lacks a check against the DNA. The CDR3 numbers 13 amino acids, ends counted. The V gene's germline CDR1 is WNHNN and CDR2 SYGVQD (reference sequence). The CDR3 spells CASSTSAGQPQHF.

This CDR3 is CASDGTSSGNTIYF. The CDR3 DNA follows: TGTGCCAGTGACGGGACATCCTCTGGAAACACCATATATTTT. The chain combines TRBV19 with TRBJ1-3; a possible D gene is TRBD1 (6 bases). Looked up from germline, CDR1 is LNHDA and CDR2 is SQIVND (reference sequence). Trimming took 8 bases from V and 0 from J, leaving 11 bases between them. The CDR3 totals 14 residues.

The V and J genes are TRBV10-1 and TRBJ2-2; 13 bases align to TRBD2. V gave up 3 bases and J gave up 5 bases; unmatched junction bases: 3. This CDR3 is 16 amino acids long. Germline CDR1 reads WNHNN; CDR2 reads SYGVQD (reference sequence). The CDR3 DNA follows: TGCGCCAGCAGTGAAGGACTAGCGGGAGTAACCGGGGAGCTGTTTTTT. Its protein product is CASSEGLAGVTGELFF.

The chain employs TRBV7-2 and TRBJ2-1, with 7 bases matching TRBD2. Germline CDR1 and CDR2: SGHTA and FQGNSA. This CDR3 region has 16 residues. V was pared by 5 bases and J by 4 bases, with 11 bases of the junction left unmatched. The CDR3 DNA reads TGTGCCAGCAGCCCGGCGGCGGGAGCGATTTACAATGAGCAGTTCTTC. This gives the protein CASSPAAGAIYNEQFF.

J is TRBJ1-6 and V is TRBV7-9; unclear D gene. The CDR3 contains 13 residues. Germline V CDR1 and CDR2: SEHNR, FQNEAQ (reference sequence). Trimming took off 5 bases at V and 8 bases at J, with 10 bases between the two ends. The chain's CDR3 is CASSPELDSPLHF. The DNA for the CDR3 is TGTGCCAGCAGCCCAGAACTCGATTCACCCCTCCACTTT.

The count of this clone is one. V and J are TRBV7-2 and TRBJ1-2; possibly TRBD1 for D (6 bases). In germline, CDR1 is SGHTA, CDR2 FQGNSA. V was cut by 3 bases and J by 4 bases, with 9 bases left in between. The CDR3 is 13 amino acids. The CDR3 DNA follows: TGTGCCAGCAGCTTGGACAGTCTCTATGGCTACACCTTC. Its protein is CASSLDSLYGYTF.